This TCR beta chain was retrieved from a study of OX40 agonist ivuxolimab in advanced cancers. Background on the whole study: The costimulatory receptor OX40 (CD134) was targeted by ivuxolimab, a fully human IgG2 agonistic monoclonal antibody. Intravenous ivuxolimab was administered to patients every 2 weeks at six dose levels: 0.01, 0.1, 0.3, 1.5, 3 and 10 mg/kg. Among the roughly 50 dose-escalation patients, around 20 had hepatocellular carcinoma, about 15 melanoma, 9 renal cell carcinoma and 9 head and neck cancer. In the dose-escalation cohort, 70% to 85% of patients were male, and the mean age was 60 years with a range of roughly 20 to 79. Patients were allowed to have had prior anti-PD-1, anti-PD-L1 or anti-CTLA-4 therapy, and around 37% of the dose-escalation patients had previously received checkpoint inhibitors. Partial responses occurred in three dose-escalation patients, of whom one had hepatocellular carcinoma and two had cutaneous melanoma. The point of sequencing TCRbeta in the periphery was to test whether ivuxolimab changed TCR sequence diversity and drove clonal T-cell expansion. The paper describes the monotherapy dose-escalation part (N of about 47 patients) of the phase I trial of ivuxolimab. Overall results and qualifications from the work: The antigen specificity of the peripheral T cells that underwent clonal expansion was not determined. At doses of 0.1 to 3.0 mg/kg, clonal expansion of both CD4+ and CD8+ T cells in blood was seen between baseline and week 6. After ivuxolimab, CD8+ T cells had more expanded clones than CD4+ T cells on average. Low levels of normalized T-cell clonal expansion were also seen in some patients who did not respond. In the 0.1-3.0 mg/kg groups, partial responders had among the lowest normalized peripheral clonal expansion, particularly in CD8+ T cells.

CDR1 and CDR2 were assigned from the germline V gene (reference sequence) as LNHDA and SQIVND. The trim is 4 bases for V and 6 bases for J, with a gap of 12 bases between the germline ends. Including cysteine and phenylalanine, the CDR3 has 13 amino acids. The retained sequence is limited to the CDR3, 39 bases, with the frame set at the first base. About this clone itself: Its antigen remains unidentified. The record has no base qualities; no much larger clone is one base away.

The trial excluded patients who had a history of autoimmune disease or were on systemic immunosuppression. Peripheral blood for TCR sequencing was collected from all dose cohorts at baseline, on cycle 4 day 1, and on cycle 7 day 1. Samples came from an open-label, multicenter, first-in-human phase I dose-escalation trial of ivuxolimab. Adults with locally advanced or metastatic melanoma, renal cell, hepatocellular, or head and neck squamous cell carcinoma were enrolled in the trial. Before TCR sequencing, CD4+ T cells and CD8+ T cells from peripheral blood were sorted into separate populations. For sequencing of the TCRbeta CDR3 region, genomic DNA was extracted from the sorted cells. The immunoSEQ Assay was used for sequencing of TCRbeta CDR3 regions. TCRdb stores this immuneACCESS table with in-frame sequences only. Part of the clones is absent; in the studies checked, under half of the shortfall reflects unresolved V genes, and no reason is known for the rest. Across this sample there are 65,000 to 95,000 clones, with around 87% seen only once. The biggest ten clones account for roughly 5.8% of the sample.

Recombination linked TRBV19 to TRBJ1-1; the best D guess is TRBD1, with 5 bases matching. The sample here was CD4+ or CD8+ T cells sorted from blood, taken in a trial of the OX40 agonist ivuxolimab. The sequence came from an adult with an advanced solid tumor such as melanoma, head and neck, liver or kidney cancer. At the DNA level, the sequence is TGTGCCAGTAGTACTAACGGGGGGGCTGAAGCTTTCTTT. Its translation is CASSTNGGAEAFF.